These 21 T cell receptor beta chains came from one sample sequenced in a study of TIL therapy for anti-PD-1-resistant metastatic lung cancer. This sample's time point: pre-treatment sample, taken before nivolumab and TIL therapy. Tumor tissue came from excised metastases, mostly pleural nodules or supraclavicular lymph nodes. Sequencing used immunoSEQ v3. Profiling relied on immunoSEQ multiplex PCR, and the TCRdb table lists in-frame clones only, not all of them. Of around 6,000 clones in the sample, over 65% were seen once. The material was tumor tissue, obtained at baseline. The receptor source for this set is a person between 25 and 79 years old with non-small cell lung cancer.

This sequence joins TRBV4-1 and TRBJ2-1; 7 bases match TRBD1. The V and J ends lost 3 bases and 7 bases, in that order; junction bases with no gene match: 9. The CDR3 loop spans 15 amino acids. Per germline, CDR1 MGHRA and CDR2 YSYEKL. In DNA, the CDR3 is TGCGCCAGCAGCCACCCAGGACAGGTGGGAAATGAGCAGTTCTTC. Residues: CASSHPGQVGNEQFF.

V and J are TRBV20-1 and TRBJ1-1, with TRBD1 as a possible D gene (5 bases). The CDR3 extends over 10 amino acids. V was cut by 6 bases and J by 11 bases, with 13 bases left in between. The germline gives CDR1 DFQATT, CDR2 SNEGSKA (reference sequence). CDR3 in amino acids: CSARALWAFF. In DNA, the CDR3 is TGCAGTGCCAGGGCTCTGTGGGCTTTCTTT.

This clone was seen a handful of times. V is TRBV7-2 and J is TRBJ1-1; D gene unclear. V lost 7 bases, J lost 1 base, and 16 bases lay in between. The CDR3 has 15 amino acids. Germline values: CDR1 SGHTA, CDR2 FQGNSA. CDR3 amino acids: CASTLGGLGNTEAFF. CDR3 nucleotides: TGTGCCAGCACCCTGGGAGGGCTAGGGAACACTGAAGCTTTCTTT.

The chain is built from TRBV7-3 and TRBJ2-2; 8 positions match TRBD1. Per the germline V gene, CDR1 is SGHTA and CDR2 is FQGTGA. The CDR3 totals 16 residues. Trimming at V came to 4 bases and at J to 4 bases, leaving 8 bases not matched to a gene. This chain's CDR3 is CASSSRTGRGTGELFF. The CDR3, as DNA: TGTGCCAGCAGCTCAAGGACAGGGAGAGGCACCGGGGAGCTGTTTTTT.

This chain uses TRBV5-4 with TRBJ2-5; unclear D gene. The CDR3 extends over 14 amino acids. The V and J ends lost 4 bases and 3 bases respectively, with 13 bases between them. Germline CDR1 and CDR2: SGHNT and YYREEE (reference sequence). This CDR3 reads CASSPSSNEETQYF. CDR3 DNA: TGTGCCAGCAGCCCGAGCAGTAATGAAGAGACCCAGTACTTC.

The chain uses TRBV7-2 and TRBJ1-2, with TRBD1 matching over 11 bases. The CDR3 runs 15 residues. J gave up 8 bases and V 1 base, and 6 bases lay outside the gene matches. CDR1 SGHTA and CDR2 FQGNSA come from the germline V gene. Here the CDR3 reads CASSLGRTGGQGYTF. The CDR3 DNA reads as TGTGCCAGCAGCTTAGGAAGGACAGGGGGCCAAGGCTACACCTTC.

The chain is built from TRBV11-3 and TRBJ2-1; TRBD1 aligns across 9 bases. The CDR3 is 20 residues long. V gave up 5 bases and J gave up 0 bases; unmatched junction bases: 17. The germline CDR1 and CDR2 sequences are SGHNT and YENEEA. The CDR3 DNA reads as TGTGCCAGCAGCCCGAGGGGGGACAGGGTCGCGGGAAGCTCCTACAATGAGCAGTTCTTC. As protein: CASSPRGDRVAGSSYNEQFF.

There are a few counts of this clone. This CDR3 is CASSPGLEHQPQHF. DNA of the CDR3: TGTGCCAGCAGCCCGGGACTGGAGCATCAGCCCCAGCATTTT. The chain uses TRBV7-8 and TRBJ1-5; D is possibly TRBD1 (5 bases). Trimming pared 5 bases from V and 5 bases from J, leaving 13 bases between. CDR1 and CDR2 (germline): SGHVS, FQNEAQ. This CDR3 is built from 14 residues.

Here the CDR3 DNA reads TGTGCCAGCGGATCACGACAGGCCTCTGGGGCCAACGTCCTGACTTTC. This gives the protein CASGSRQASGANVLTF. V usage is TRBV5-6 and J usage is TRBJ2-6; a weak D match, TRBD1 (6 bases). There are 16 residues in the CDR3. Trimming took 7 bases from V and 0 from J, leaving 14 bases between them. Germline CDR1 and CDR2: SGHDT and YYEEEE.

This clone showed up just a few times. CDR3 DNA: TGTGCCAGCAGCCTTGGCACAGCCGGCGAGCAGTACGTC. Amino acids: CASSLGTAGEQYV. The rearrangement uses TRBV12-3 or TRBV12-4 and TRBJ2-7, with D unresolved. The CDR3 has 13 residues. V lost 6 bases to trimming and J lost 6 bases, with 15 bases between them.

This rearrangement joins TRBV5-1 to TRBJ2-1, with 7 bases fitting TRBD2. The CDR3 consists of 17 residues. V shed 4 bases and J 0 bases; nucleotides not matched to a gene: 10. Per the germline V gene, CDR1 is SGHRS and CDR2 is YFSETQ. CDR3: CASSRFEGGGSYNEQFF. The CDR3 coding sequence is TGCGCCAGCAGCCGCTTTGAGGGCGGGGGCTCCTACAATGAGCAGTTCTTC.

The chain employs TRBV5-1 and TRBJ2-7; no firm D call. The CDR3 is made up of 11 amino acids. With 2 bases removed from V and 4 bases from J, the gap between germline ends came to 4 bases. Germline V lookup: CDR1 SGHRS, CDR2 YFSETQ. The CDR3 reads CASSLGYEQYF. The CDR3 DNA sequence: TGCGCCAGCAGCTTAGGTTACGAGCAGTACTTC.

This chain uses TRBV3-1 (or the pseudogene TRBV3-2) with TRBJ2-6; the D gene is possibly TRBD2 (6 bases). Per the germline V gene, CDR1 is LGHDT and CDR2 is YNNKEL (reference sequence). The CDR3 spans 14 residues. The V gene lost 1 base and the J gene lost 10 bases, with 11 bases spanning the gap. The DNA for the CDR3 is TGTGCCAGCAGCCAAGTTATGGGACTGAACGTCCTGACTTTC. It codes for CASSQVMGLNVLTF.

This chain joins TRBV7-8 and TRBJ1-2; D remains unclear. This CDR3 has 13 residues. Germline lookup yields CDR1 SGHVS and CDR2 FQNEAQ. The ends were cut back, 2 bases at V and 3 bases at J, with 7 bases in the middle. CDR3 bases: TGTGCCAGCAGCTTATGGCCCGACTATGGCTACACCTTC. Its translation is CASSLWPDYGYTF.

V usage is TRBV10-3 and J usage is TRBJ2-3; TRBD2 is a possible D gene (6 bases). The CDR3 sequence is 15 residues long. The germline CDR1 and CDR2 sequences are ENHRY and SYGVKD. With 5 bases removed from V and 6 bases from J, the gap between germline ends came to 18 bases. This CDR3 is CAISIRDSPRDTQYF. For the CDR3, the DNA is TGTGCCATCAGTATCCGGGACTCGCCTCGGGATACGCAGTATTTT.

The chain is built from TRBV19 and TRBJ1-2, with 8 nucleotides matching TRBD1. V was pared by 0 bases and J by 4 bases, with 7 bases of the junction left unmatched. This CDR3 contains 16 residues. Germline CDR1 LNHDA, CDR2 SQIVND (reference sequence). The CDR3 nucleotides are TGTGCCAGTAGTATAGATCGACAGGGGTTTTCCTATGGCTACACCTTC. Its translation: CASSIDRQGFSYGYTF.

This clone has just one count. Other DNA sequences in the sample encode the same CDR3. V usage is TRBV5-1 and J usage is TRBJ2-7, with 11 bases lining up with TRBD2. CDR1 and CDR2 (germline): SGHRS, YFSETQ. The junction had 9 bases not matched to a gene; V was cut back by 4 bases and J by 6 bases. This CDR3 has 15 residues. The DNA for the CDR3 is TGCGCCAGCAGCCGTATAGCGGGAGGGACCGTCGAGCAGTACTTC. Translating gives CASSRIAGGTVEQYF. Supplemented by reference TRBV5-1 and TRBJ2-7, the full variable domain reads KAGVTQTPRYLIKTRGQQVTLSCSPISGHRSVSWYQQTPGQGLQFLFEYFSETQRNKGNFPGRFSGRQFSNSRSEMNVSTLELGDSALYLCASSRIAGGTVEQYFGPGTRLTVT.

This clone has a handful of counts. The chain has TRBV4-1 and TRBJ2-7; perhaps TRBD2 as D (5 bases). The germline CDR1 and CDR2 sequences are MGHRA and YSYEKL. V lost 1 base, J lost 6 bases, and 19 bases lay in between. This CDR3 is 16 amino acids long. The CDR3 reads CASSQVAGVVVSEQYF. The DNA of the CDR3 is TGCGCCAGCAGCCAAGTGGCGGGTGTGGTTGTGAGCGAGCAGTACTTC.

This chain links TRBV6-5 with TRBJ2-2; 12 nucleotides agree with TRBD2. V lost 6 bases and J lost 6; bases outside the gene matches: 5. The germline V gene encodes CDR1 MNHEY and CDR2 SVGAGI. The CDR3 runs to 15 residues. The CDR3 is CASSRLAGVPGELFF. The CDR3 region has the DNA TGTGCCAGCAGCCGACTAGCGGGAGTCCCCGGGGAGCTGTTTTTT.

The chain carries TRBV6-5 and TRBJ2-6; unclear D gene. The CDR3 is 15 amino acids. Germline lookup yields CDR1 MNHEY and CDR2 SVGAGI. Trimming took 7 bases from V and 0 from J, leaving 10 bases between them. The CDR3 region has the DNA TGTGCCAGCAATCGACGGAGCTCTGGGGCCAACGTCCTGACTTTC. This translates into CASNRRSSGANVLTF.

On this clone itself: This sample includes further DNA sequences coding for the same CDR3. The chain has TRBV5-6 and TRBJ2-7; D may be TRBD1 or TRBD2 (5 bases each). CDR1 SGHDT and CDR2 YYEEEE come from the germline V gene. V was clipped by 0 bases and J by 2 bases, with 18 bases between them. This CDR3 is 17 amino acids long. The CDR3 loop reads CASSLGPDKGRTYEQYF. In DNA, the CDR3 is TGTGCCAGCAGCTTGGGGCCAGATAAGGGACGAACCTACGAGCAGTACTTC.